Following are 15 T cell receptor beta chains from one sample sequenced in a study of graft-versus-host responses after intestinal transplantation. Sequencing was performed with immunoSEQ multiplex PCR; in TCRdb, only in-frame clones are kept and a portion is missing. The table records approximately 90,000 clones, roughly 90% of them present only once. These receptors lack a known antigen. Specimen: unstimulated CD4+ T cells sorted from spleen or lymph node cells, collected before transplant. The receptors stem from a human donor who was the organ donor for an intestinal transplant.

The rearrangement uses TRBV7-9 and TRBJ2-3, with TRBD2 as a possible D gene (6 bases). V lost 3 bases and J lost 4, with 11 bases in between. This CDR3 contains 14 residues. Germline lookup yields CDR1 SEHNR and CDR2 FQNEAQ (reference sequence). CDR3 in DNA: TGTGCCAGCAGCTTGGGGGGAGCGGCAGATACGCAGTATTTT. It specifies CASSLGGAADTQYF.

The chain couples TRBV4-2 to TRBJ1-2, with 9 bases lining up with TRBD1. Per germline, CDR1 LGHNA and CDR2 YNFKEQ. The trim removed 4 bases at V and 2 bases at J, leaving 8 bases unmatched. CDR3 length equals 16 residues. DNA of the CDR3: TGTGCCAGCAGCCCACAGGGGGCAGAGGCGAACTATGGCTACACCTTC. As protein: CASSPQGAEANYGYTF.

This chain connects TRBV11-3 to TRBJ1-1, with TRBD1 matching 10 bases. The CDR3 is 13 amino acids. Germline V gene data show CDR1 as SGHNT and CDR2 as YENEEA. V gave up 1 base and J gave up 9 bases; unmatched junction bases: 2. CDR3 sequence (DNA): TGTGCCAGCAGCTTAGGGGGACAGGGGAAAGCTTTCTTT. The encoded protein is CASSLGGQGKAFF.

The rearrangement uses TRBV7-9 and TRBJ2-5, with no clear D. CDR3 size: 14 residues. Germline V gene sequence: CDR1 SEHNR, CDR2 FQNEAQ (reference sequence). The V end was cut by 6 bases, the J end by 0 bases, with 11 bases between. The CDR3: CASSLYRDQETQYF. For the CDR3, the DNA is TGTGCCAGCAGTCTCTACCGGGACCAAGAGACCCAGTACTTC.

Only one count was recorded for this clone. In DNA, the CDR3 is TGTGCCAGCTCACCAGAGGGGAGGGGCCAGTACTTC. It codes for CASSPEGRGQYF. The V gene is TRBV18, the J gene TRBJ2-5; 7 bases match TRBD2. This CDR3 has 12 amino acids. J gave up 10 bases and V 2 bases, and 4 bases lay outside the gene matches. CDR1 is KGHSH, CDR2 LQKENI, per germline.

The chain uses TRBV28 and TRBJ2-4, with D perhaps TRBD1 (7 bases). The V and J ends lost 2 bases and 7 bases respectively, with 12 bases between them. Germline CDR1 and CDR2: MDHEN and SYDVKM. The CDR3 consists of 14 residues. CDR3 sequence (DNA): TGTGCCAGCAGTTTAGGGTCAGGGGGGAACATTCAGTACTTC. Protein product: CASSLGSGGNIQYF. Drawing the rest from reference TRBV28 and TRBJ2-4, the complete variable domain is DVKVTQSSRYLVKRTGEKVFLECVQDMDHENMFWYRQDPGLGLRLIYFSYDVKMKEKGDIPEGYSVSREKKERFSLILESASTNQTSMYLCASSLGSGGNIQYFGAGTRLSVL.

The chain combines TRBV5-1 with TRBJ1-3; D unclear. CDR3 length: 15 amino acids. Germline CDR1 is SGHRS and CDR2 is YFSETQ. The germline V and J ends were trimmed by 4 bases and 0 bases, with 11 bases remaining between them. The CDR3 nucleotides read TGCGCCAGCAGCACGGGATTCAGCTCTGGAAACACCATATATTTT. This gives the protein CASSTGFSSGNTIYF. Full variable domain (rest looked up from reference TRBV5-1 and TRBJ1-3): KAGVTQTPRYLIKTRGQQVTLSCSPISGHRSVSWYQQTPGQGLQFLFEYFSETQRNKGNFPGRFSGRQFSNSRSEMNVSTLELGDSALYLCASSTGFSSGNTIYFGEGSWLTVV.

The CDR3 sequence: CASSFPKNSGTDTQYF. The CDR3 DNA reads as TGCGCCAGCAGCTTCCCAAAAAATAGCGGCACAGATACGCAGTATTTT. The chain has TRBV5-1 and TRBJ2-3, with D perhaps TRBD2 (5 bases). Germline CDR1 and CDR2: SGHRS and YFSETQ. The V end lost 2 bases, the J end lost 1 base, and 14 bases lay between the germline ends. CDR3 length equals 16 residues.

The chain has TRBV29-1 and TRBJ2-1, with 10 bases identical to TRBD2. Germline CDR1 reads SQVTM; CDR2 reads ANQGSEA. Trimming took 4 bases from V and 9 from J; bases not matched to a gene: 9. CDR3 length: 14 residues. The CDR3 nucleotides are TGCAGCGTTGGTCTCCTAGCGGGAGACTTTGAGCAGTTCTTC. This encodes CSVGLLAGDFEQFF.

This chain uses TRBV5-8 with TRBJ2-3, with no clear D. The CDR3 covers 17 residues. Germline V gene data show CDR1 as SGHTS and CDR2 as YDEGEE. Deletions cut 4 bases from V and 0 bases from J, with 18 bases between. CDR3 nucleotide sequence: TGTGCCAGCAGCCCCTTACTATGGAGCTCTAGCACAGATACGCAGTATTTT. Translating gives CASSPLLWSSSTDTQYF.

The chain links TRBV27 to TRBJ1-4, with D unclear. Trimming took 0 bases from V and 8 from J, leaving 10 bases between them. Germline V gene lookup returns CDR1 MNHEY and CDR2 SMNVEV (reference sequence). This CDR3 is 14 amino acids long. CDR3 sequence: CASSLSYVSEKLFF. CDR3 in DNA: TGTGCCAGCAGTTTATCGTACGTGAGCGAAAAACTGTTTTTT.

The chain is built from TRBV5-1 and TRBJ2-3, with 7 bases matching TRBD2. V dropped 0 bases and J dropped 2; count of bases not matched to a gene: 6. Looked up from germline, CDR1 is SGHRS and CDR2 is YFSETQ. The CDR3 runs 16 residues. The CDR3 DNA is TGCGCCAGCAGCTTGGTCGTCCTAGCGGACACAGATACGCAGTATTTT. It is translated as CASSLVVLADTDTQYF.

The V and J genes are TRBV18 and TRBJ1-2; TRBD1 matches 7 bases. Germline values: CDR1 KGHSH, CDR2 LQKENI. The CDR3 loop spans 15 amino acids. Trimming cost V 3 bases and J 4 bases; bases outside gene matches: 8. The CDR3 is CASSPPANRGYGYTF. CDR3 bases: TGTGCCAGCTCACCTCCCGCGAACAGGGGCTATGGCTACACCTTC.

In its sample, this clone was seen once. This rearrangement joins TRBV9 to TRBJ2-7, with D unclear. V dropped 0 bases and J dropped 1 base, with 8 bases sitting between them. CDR3 length: 14 amino acids. The germline gives CDR1 SGDLS, CDR2 YYNGEE. The CDR3: CASSVGSVSYEQYF. CDR3 sequence (DNA): TGTGCCAGCAGCGTAGGGAGCGTTTCCTACGAGCAGTACTTC. Drawing the rest from reference TRBV9 and TRBJ2-7, the complete variable domain is DSGVTQTPKHLITATGQRVTLRCSPRSGDLSVYWYQQSLDQGLQFLIQYYNGEERAKGNILERFSAQQFPDLHSELNLSSLELGDSALYFCASSVGSVSYEQYFGPGTRLTVT.

The rearrangement joins TRBV9 to TRBJ2-7; 9 bases match TRBD2. CDR1 and CDR2 from the germline V gene are SGDLS and YYNGEE. This CDR3 has 15 residues. Unmatched junction bases numbered 11, after V lost 4 bases and J lost 6 bases. The chain's CDR3 is CASSRDSGRMGEQYF. Here the CDR3 DNA reads TGTGCCAGCAGCCGAGATAGCGGGAGAATGGGCGAGCAGTACTTC. Filled out from reference TRBV9 and TRBJ2-7, the complete variable domain reads DSGVTQTPKHLITATGQRVTLRCSPRSGDLSVYWYQQSLDQGLQFLIQYYNGEERAKGNILERFSAQQFPDLHSELNLSSLELGDSALYFCASSRDSGRMGEQYFGPGTRLTVT.